These 25 T cell receptor beta chains were all obtained from the same sample, sequenced in a study of cytomegalovirus exposure and HLA in healthy donors. 13 Jbeta primers and 60 Vbeta primers were used for the PCR. TCRdb's table, derived via immunoSEQ multiplex PCR, lists solely in-frame clones and lacks some. The data show fewer than 200,000 clones, about three quarters seen once. Input material: PBMCs. The receptors derive from a female donor in good health and CMV-seronegative.

The count of this clone is one. The CDR3: CAWSGGPGGQYF. The CDR3 DNA sequence: TGTGCCTGGAGTGGGGGCCCGGGCGGGCAGTACTTC. The chain combines TRBV30 with TRBJ2-7; TRBD1 is a possible D gene (5 bases). The CDR3 is 12 residues long. Germline CDR1 reads GTSNPN; CDR2 reads SVGIG (reference sequence). V shed 1 base and J shed 9 bases, with 13 bases lying between them.

The chain employs TRBV9 and TRBJ2-3; 7 nucleotides match TRBD2. Germline V gene lookup returns CDR1 SGDLS and CDR2 YYNGEE. Trimming cost V 4 bases and J 3 bases; bases outside gene matches: 17. This CDR3 has 18 residues. This CDR3 is CASSPQAGLSASTDTQYF. CDR3 nucleotide sequence: TGTGCCAGCAGCCCCCAAGCGGGACTAAGCGCCTCAACAGATACGCAGTATTTT.

The chain couples TRBV7-3 to TRBJ2-2, with 9 bases that match TRBD1. The CDR3 length is 18 residues. Germline V lookup: CDR1 SGHTA, CDR2 FQGTGA. V gave up 5 bases and J gave up 0 bases; unmatched junction bases: 10. CDR3 nucleotide sequence: TGTGCCAGCAGCAAAGGGACAGGGCCGTCTTCGAACACCGGGGAGCTGTTTTTT. Protein product: CASSKGTGPSSNTGELFF.

The V gene is TRBV10-3, the J gene TRBJ1-2; possibly TRBD1 for D (5 bases). The CDR3 runs 15 residues. The V and J ends lost 2 bases and 1 base respectively, with 11 bases between them. The V gene's germline CDR1 is ENHRY and CDR2 SYGVKD. The CDR3 bases are TGTGCCATCAGTGAGCCCAGACAGAGTAACTATGGCTACACCTTC. Its translation is CAISEPRQSNYGYTF.

The rearrangement joins TRBV29-1 to TRBJ2-1; 7 nucleotides line up with TRBD2. The CDR3 totals 14 residues. Trimming at V came to 4 bases and at J to 7 bases, leaving 10 bases not matched to a gene. Germline V gives CDR1 SQVTM, CDR2 ANQGSEA. In DNA form, the CDR3 reads TGCAGCGTTGTTCCAGCGGGGTCGAGAAATGAGCAGTTCTTC. Translated, it gives CSVVPAGSRNEQFF.

The rearrangement joins TRBV5-1 to TRBJ2-5, with TRBD2 matching over 13 bases. V was clipped by 3 bases and J by 2 bases; unmatched bases: 7. The CDR3 is 17 amino acids. Germline V lookup: CDR1 SGHRS, CDR2 YFSETQ. As DNA, the CDR3 is TGCGCCAGCAGCTCGGGCACTAGCGGGGGGGTTCAAGAGACCCAGTACTTC. As protein: CASSSGTSGGVQETQYF.

The chain links TRBV5-6 to TRBJ1-2, with 8 bases that match TRBD1. V shed 1 base, J shed 5 bases, and the junction held 4 bases outside the gene matches. Germline V CDR1 and CDR2: SGHDT, YYEEEE. The CDR3 covers 14 residues. The CDR3 region is CASSLPGQAYGYTF. CDR3 nucleotides: TGTGCCAGCAGCTTGCCGGGACAGGCATATGGCTACACCTTC.

This clone was counted a few times. The gene calls are TRBV4-3 and TRBJ1-4; 11 bases are a match to TRBD1. The CDR3 sequence is 15 residues long. Trimming cost V 1 base and J 7 bases; bases outside gene matches: 2. Germline V gene data show CDR1 as LGHNA and CDR2 as YSLEER. The CDR3, as DNA: TGCGCCAGCAGCCAAGTGGGACAGGGGGGTGAAAAACTGTTTTTT. As protein: CASSQVGQGGEKLFF.

In its sample, this clone was seen a few times. In DNA form, the CDR3 reads TGTGCCAGCAGTCAGACAGTCTACAATGAGCAGTTCTTC. Its translation: CASSQTVYNEQFF. This chain links TRBV11-3 with TRBJ2-1; D possibly corresponds to TRBD1 (5 bases). CDR1 is SGHNT, CDR2 YENEEA, per germline. CDR3 size: 13 residues. Trimming shortened V by 6 bases and J by 3 bases, and 9 bases separated the two germline ends.

This clone occurred once. The CDR3 coding sequence is TGTGCCAGCAGCCCGAGCGGACAGGGAAGCACAGATACGCAGTATTTT. Protein: CASSPSGQGSTDTQYF. This rearrangement joins TRBV7-9 to TRBJ2-3, with 8 bases identical to TRBD1. Germline assignment: CDR1 SEHNR and CDR2 FQNEAQ (reference sequence). The V segment lost 5 bases and the J segment 0 bases; nucleotides outside the gene matches: 7. CDR3 length: 16 amino acids.

V and J are TRBV6-6 and TRBJ1-2, with D perhaps TRBD1 (5 bases). Deletions cut 4 bases from V and 3 bases from J, with 9 bases between. CDR1 and CDR2 from the germline V gene are MNHNY and SVGAGI (reference sequence). This CDR3 region has 13 residues. This chain's CDR3 is CASSSGLDYGYTF. The CDR3 DNA reads TGTGCCAGCAGTTCGGGACTGGACTATGGCTACACCTTC.

V gene TRBV25-1 combines with J gene TRBJ1-3; D not certain. The V gene's germline CDR1 is MGHDK and CDR2 SYGVNS. CDR3 length: 18 residues. Trimming removed 6 bases from V and 0 bases from J, with 21 bases in between. The CDR3 sequence: CASRVMAIAAYSGNTIYF. CDR3 coding DNA: TGTGCCAGCAGGGTGATGGCGATAGCGGCTTACTCTGGAAACACCATATATTTT.

This chain connects TRBV6-5 to TRBJ2-3; D remains ambiguous. The V end was cut by 0 bases, the J end by 4 bases, with 11 bases between. Germline V lookup: CDR1 MNHEY, CDR2 SVGAGI. This CDR3 is 15 amino acids long. The CDR3 reads CASSYSSSRADTQYF. The CDR3 region has the DNA TGTGCCAGCAGTTACTCTTCTTCTCGGGCAGATACGCAGTATTTT.

This clone was seen only a few times. The chain employs TRBV4-3 and TRBJ2-3; D might be TRBD2 (6 bases). V lost 1 base and J 1 base, leaving 15 bases between the germline ends. CDR1 is LGHNA and CDR2 is YSLEER in the germline V gene. This CDR3 comprises 17 residues. CDR3 nucleotides: TGCGCCAGCAGCCAAGCTCTACTCGGCGGGGGCACAGATACGCAGTATTTT. Encoded protein: CASSQALLGGGTDTQYF.

CDR3 bases: TGTGCCAGCAGCTCCCGGCGGGGGTTCAACGAGCAGTACTTC. Its translation is CASSSRRGFNEQYF. The chain is built from TRBV7-8 and TRBJ2-5; TRBD2 aligns across 7 bases. The better agreement between TRBJ2-7 and the DNA end casts doubt on the J call. This CDR3 region has 14 residues. Germline CDR1 and CDR2: SGHVS and FQNEAQ.

CDR3 residues: CASSLAGFTDTQYF. CDR3 coding DNA: TGTGCCAGCAGCTTGGCGGGGTTCACAGATACGCAGTATTTT. The chain recombines TRBV7-9 with TRBJ2-3; the D gene is possibly TRBD2 (6 bases). CDR1 and CDR2 from the germline V gene are SEHNR and FQNEAQ (reference sequence). The CDR3 contains 14 residues. Trimming left V 3 bases short and J 2 bases short, with 9 bases between.

The chain carries TRBV25-1 and TRBJ2-3, with 8 bases lining up with TRBD2. CDR1 is MGHDK, CDR2 SYGVNS, per germline. The CDR3 runs to 13 residues. V lost 7 bases to trimming and J lost 5 bases; unmatched junction nucleotides: 5. In nucleotides, the CDR3 is TGTGCCAGCACGATCGCGGGAGGAGATACGCAGTATTTT. Its translation: CASTIAGGDTQYF. Looking up the rest from reference TRBV25-1 and TRBJ2-3 gives the full variable domain: EADIYQTPRYLVIGTGKKITLECSQTMGHDKMYWYQQDPGMELHLIHYSYGVNSTEKGDLSSESTVSRIRTEHFPLTLESARPSHTSQYLCASTIAGGDTQYFGPGTRLTVL.

This clone was counted only a few times. The chain carries TRBV4-2 and TRBJ2-5, with 9 bases fitting TRBD1. Looked up from germline, CDR1 is LGHNA and CDR2 is YNFKEQ. The CDR3 contains 17 residues. Trimming cost V 3 bases and J 5 bases; bases outside gene matches: 13. CDR3: CASSQRDRAFFVETQYF. The DNA of the CDR3 is TGTGCCAGCAGCCAGCGGGACAGGGCTTTTTTCGTCGAGACCCAGTACTTC.

The sample holds one count of this clone. The V call is TRBV2, the J call TRBJ2-7; 8 nucleotides match TRBD1. The V and J ends lost 2 bases and 5 bases, in that order; junction bases with no gene match: 5. The CDR3 is made up of 14 amino acids. From germline, CDR1 is SNHLY and CDR2 FYNNEI. CDR3 nucleotides: TGTGCCAGCAGTGAATTGGGCAGGGGGCACGAGCAGTACTTC. It yields the protein CASSELGRGHEQYF.

This chain uses TRBV5-4 with TRBJ2-2; weak D call: TRBD1 (7 bases). Per the germline V gene, CDR1 is SGHNT and CDR2 is YYREEE (reference sequence). This CDR3 has 15 residues. Between the trimmed V and J ends, which lost 2 bases and 5 bases, there was a span of 13 bases. The CDR3 here is CASSFGQGGTGELFF. The CDR3 region has the DNA TGTGCCAGCAGCTTCGGGCAGGGGGGAACCGGGGAGCTGTTTTTT.

The chain uses TRBV7-3 and TRBJ2-1; perhaps TRBD1 as D (6 bases). V lost 5 bases and J 1 base, leaving 12 bases between the germline ends. The CDR3 length is 15 residues. Germline V gene data show CDR1 as SGHTA and CDR2 as FQGTGA. CDR3 DNA: TGTGCCAGCAGCCCCGGCAGGGGTTCCTACAATGAGCAGTTCTTC. It encodes CASSPGRGSYNEQFF.

The CDR3 coding sequence is TGTGCCAGTAGTATAGGCGGAGGGAAGCACGAGCAGTACTTC. Translated: CASSIGGGKHEQYF. The chain uses TRBV19 and TRBJ2-7; tentative D call: TRBD2 (6 bases). CDR1 and CDR2 (germline): LNHDA, SQIVND (reference sequence). The CDR3 is made up of 14 amino acids. V lost 1 base and J 5 bases, leaving 12 bases between the germline ends.

This clone was picked up one time. V is TRBV11-1 and J is TRBJ2-5, with D maybe TRBD2 (5 bases). The CDR3 contains 15 residues. Germline CDR1 reads SGHAT; CDR2 reads FQDESV (reference sequence). Trimming removed 5 bases at V and 4 bases at J, with 17 bases between. CDR3: CASSHGRDNSETQYF. The CDR3 DNA reads as TGTGCCAGCAGCCATGGACGGGATAATTCAGAGACCCAGTACTTC.

V is TRBV27 and J is TRBJ1-1, with 10 positions matching TRBD1. CDR3 length: 15 amino acids. The germline CDR1 and CDR2 sequences are MNHEY and SMNVEV (reference sequence). The V segment lost 9 bases and the J segment 5 bases; nucleotides outside the gene matches: 12. CDR3 sequence (DNA): TGTGCCAGTCTTCGGCGGGGGACAGGGGAAACTGAAGCTTTCTTT. It translates to CASLRRGTGETEAFF.

This clone was observed a few times. This chain uses TRBV29-1 with TRBJ1-5; 9 positions agree with TRBD1. The CDR3 loop spans 13 amino acids. Per germline, CDR1 SQVTM and CDR2 ANQGSEA. V trimming: 6 bases; J trimming: 3 bases; junction bases outside the gene matches: 3. DNA of the CDR3: TGCAGCGTCGGGACAGGGATCAATCAGCCCCAGCATTTT. It codes for CSVGTGINQPQHF.